This T cell receptor (beta chain) was documented in a study of control samples from healthy donors and cancer patients. Here immunoSEQ multiplex PCR was the method, and the copy in TCRdb shows in-frame clones only, minus some. The sample contains 200,000 to 250,000 clones, around 94% of which appear only once. CDR1 and CDR2 from the germline V gene are DFQATT and SNEGSKA (reference sequence). The V end was cut by 3 bases, the J end by 8 bases, with 22 bases between. This CDR3 region has 16 residues. What was sequenced was blood. This chain joins TRBV20-1 and TRBJ1-4; D uncertain. This clonotype originated in a man aged 50 to 60 in good health. CDR3 bases: TGCAGTGCTAGTCCCCTCCTGCAGGCTCTCGGGGAAAAACTGTTTTTT. It yields the protein CSASPLLQALGEKLFF.